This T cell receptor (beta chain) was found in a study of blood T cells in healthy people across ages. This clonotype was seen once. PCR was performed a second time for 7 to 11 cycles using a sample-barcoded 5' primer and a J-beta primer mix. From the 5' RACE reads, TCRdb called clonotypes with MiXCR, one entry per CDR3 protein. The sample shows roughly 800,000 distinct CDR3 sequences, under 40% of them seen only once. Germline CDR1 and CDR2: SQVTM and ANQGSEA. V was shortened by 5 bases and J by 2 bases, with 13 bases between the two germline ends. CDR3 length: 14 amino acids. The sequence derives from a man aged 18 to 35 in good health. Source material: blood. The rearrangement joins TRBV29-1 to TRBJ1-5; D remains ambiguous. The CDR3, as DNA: TGCAGCGTTAGAGTCAGTGGAGGCAATCAGCCCCAGCATTTT. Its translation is CSVRVSGGNQPQHF. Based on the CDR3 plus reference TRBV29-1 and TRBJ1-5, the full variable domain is SAVISQKPSRDICQRGTSLTIQCQVDSQVTMMFWYRQQPGQSLTLIATANQGSEATYESGFVIDKFPISRPNLTFSTLTVSNMSPEDSSIYLCSVRVSGGNQPQHFGDGTRLSIL.